The clone carrying this T cell receptor beta chain has just one count. CDR3 length: 16 residues. Trimming took off 4 bases at V and 2 bases at J, with 17 bases between the two ends. Germline assignment: CDR1 SEHNR and CDR2 FQNEAQ (reference sequence). These data are taken from a study of cytomegalovirus exposure and HLA in healthy donors. In the study overall: In an earlier analysis, 95 million to 130 million unique TCR beta sequences were found from some 200 million T cells.

Amplification used 60 Vbeta primers and 13 Jbeta primers. Sequencing was performed with immunoSEQ multiplex PCR; in TCRdb, only in-frame clones are kept and a portion is missing. The sample yields 100,000 to 150,000 clones, about 81% seen once. This TCR derives from a woman between 40 and 50 years old in good health and CMV-seropositive. The rearrangement links TRBV7-9 to TRBJ1-2, with D maybe TRBD1 (5 bases). The sequencing input was PBMCs. The DNA for the CDR3 is TGTGCCAGCAGCTCCCAGACAGATTACCCAAACTATGGCTACACCTTC. Amino acid sequence: CASSSQTDYPNYGYTF.